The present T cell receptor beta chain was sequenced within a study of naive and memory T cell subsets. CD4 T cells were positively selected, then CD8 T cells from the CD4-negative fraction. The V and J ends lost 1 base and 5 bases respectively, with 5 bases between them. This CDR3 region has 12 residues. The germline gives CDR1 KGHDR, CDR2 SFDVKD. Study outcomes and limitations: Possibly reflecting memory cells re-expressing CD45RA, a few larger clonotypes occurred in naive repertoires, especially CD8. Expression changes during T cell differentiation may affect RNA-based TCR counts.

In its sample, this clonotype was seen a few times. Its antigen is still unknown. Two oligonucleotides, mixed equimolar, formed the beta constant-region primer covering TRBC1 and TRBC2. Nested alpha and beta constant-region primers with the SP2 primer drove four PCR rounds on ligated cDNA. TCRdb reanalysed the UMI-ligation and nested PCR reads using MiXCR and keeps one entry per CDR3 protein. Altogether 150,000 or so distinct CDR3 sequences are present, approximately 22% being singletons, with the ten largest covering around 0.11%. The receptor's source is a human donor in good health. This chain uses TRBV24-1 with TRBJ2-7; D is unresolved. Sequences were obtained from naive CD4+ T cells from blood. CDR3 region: CATSDFKDEQYF. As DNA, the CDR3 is TGTGCCACCAGTGATTTTAAGGACGAGCAGTACTTC.